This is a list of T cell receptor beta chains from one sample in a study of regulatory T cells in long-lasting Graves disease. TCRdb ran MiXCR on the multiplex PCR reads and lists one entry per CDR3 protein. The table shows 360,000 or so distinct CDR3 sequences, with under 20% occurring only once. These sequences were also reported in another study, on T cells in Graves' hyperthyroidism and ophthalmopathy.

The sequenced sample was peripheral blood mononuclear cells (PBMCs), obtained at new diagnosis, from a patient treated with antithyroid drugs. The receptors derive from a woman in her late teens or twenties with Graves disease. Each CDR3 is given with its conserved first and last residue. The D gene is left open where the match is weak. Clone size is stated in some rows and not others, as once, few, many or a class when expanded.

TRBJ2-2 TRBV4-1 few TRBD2 CASSPGLAVVSGELFF TGCGCCAGCAGCCCGGGACTAGCGGTAGTGTCTGGGGAGCTGTTTTTT
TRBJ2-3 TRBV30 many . CALCRVGTDTQYF TGTGCCTTATGCAGGGTGGGCACAGATACGCAGTATTTT
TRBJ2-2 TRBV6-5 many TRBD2 CASSYAGTTYTGELFF TGTGCCAGCAGTTACGCAGGGACTACCTACACCGGGGAGCTGTTTTTT
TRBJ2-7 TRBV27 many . CASSPPSVEQYF TGTGCCAGCAGTCCCCCCTCGGTCGAGCAGTACTTC
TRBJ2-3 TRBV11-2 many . CASSLTSTDTQYF TGTGCCAGCAGCTTGACTAGCACAGATACGCAGTATTTT
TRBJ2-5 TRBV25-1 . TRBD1 CASSEKRGQRQETQYF TGTGCCAGCAGTGAGAAAAGGGGACAGCGTCAAGAGACCCAGTACTTC
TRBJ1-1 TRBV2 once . CASSERVMNTEAFF TGTGCCAGCAGTGAGAGGGTAATGAACACTGAAGCTTTCTTT
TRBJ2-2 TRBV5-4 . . CASSFGPRKDSNTGELFF TGTGCCAGCAGCTTTGGGCCCAGAAAAGACTCGAACACCGGGGAGCTGTTTTTT
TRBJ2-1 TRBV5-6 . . CASSLFGSSSYNEQFF TGTGCCAGCAGCTTATTTGGCTCAAGCTCCTACAATGAGCAGTTCTTC
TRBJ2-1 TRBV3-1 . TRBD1 CASSQDGTGEFF TGTGCCAGCAGCCAAGATGGGACAGGGGAGTTCTTC
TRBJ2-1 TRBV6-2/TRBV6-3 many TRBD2 CASSSGGSSYNEQFF TGTGCCAGCAGCAGCGGGGGGAGCTCCTACAATGAGCAGTTCTTC
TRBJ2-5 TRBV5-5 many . CASSFPGEETQYF TGTGCCAGCAGCTTCCCAGGGGAAGAGACCCAGTACTTC
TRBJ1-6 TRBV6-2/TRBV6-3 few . CASSEGLFNSPLHF TGTGCCAGCAGTGAAGGACTTTTTAATTCACCCCTCCACTTT
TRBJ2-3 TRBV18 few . CASSPRIPTTDTQYF TGTGCCAGCTCACCTCGTATACCAACCACAGATACGCAGTATTTT
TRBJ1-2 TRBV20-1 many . CSAREHQGYGYTF TGCAGTGCTAGAGAACACCAGGGTTATGGCTACACCTTC
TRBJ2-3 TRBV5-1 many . CASSPLNLALGGTDTQYF TGCGCCAGCAGCCCACTAAATCTCGCCCTGGGGGGCACAGATACGCAGTATTTT
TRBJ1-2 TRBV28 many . CASSGTDNYGYTF TGTGCCAGCAGTGGGACGGACAACTATGGCTACACCTTC
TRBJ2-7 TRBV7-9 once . CASSPDSGEQYF TGTGCCAGCAGCCCGGACAGTGGGGAGCAGTACTTC
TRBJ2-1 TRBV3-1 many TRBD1 CASSQGGTGREQFF TGTGCCAGCAGCCAAGGTGGGACAGGGCGAGAGCAGTTCTTC